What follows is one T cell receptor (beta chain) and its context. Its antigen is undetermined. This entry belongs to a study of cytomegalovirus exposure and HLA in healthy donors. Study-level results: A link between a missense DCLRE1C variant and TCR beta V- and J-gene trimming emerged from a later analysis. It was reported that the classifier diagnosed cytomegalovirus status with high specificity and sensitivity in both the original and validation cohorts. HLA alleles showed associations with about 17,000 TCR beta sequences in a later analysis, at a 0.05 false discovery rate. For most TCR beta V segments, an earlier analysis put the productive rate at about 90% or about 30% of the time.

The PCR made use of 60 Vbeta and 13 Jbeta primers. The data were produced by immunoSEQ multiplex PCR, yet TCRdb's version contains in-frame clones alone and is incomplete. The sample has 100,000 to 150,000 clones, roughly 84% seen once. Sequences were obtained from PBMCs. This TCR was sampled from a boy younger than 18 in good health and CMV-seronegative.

DNA of the CDR3: TGTGCCAGCAGTTACTCAGCGGGGATCACCTACGAGCAGTACTTC. Translation: CASSYSAGITYEQYF. The chain employs TRBV6-5 and TRBJ2-7, with 7 bases fitting TRBD2. Germline lookup yields CDR1 MNHEY and CDR2 SVGAGI. Trimming at V came to 0 bases and at J to 2 bases, leaving 4 bases not matched to a gene. The CDR3 contains 15 residues.